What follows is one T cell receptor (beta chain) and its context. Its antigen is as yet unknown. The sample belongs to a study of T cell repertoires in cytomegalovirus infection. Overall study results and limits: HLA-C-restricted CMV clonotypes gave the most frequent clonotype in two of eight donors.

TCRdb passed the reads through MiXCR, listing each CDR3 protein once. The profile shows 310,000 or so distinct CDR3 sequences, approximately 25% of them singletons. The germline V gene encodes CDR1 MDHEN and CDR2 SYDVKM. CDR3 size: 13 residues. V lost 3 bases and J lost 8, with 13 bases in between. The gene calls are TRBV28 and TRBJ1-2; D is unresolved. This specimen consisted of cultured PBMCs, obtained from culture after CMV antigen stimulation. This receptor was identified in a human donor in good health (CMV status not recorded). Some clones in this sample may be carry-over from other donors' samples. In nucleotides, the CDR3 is TGTGCCAGCAGTTTTTCTAACCCGGGCGGCTACACCTTC. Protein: CASSFSNPGGYTF.